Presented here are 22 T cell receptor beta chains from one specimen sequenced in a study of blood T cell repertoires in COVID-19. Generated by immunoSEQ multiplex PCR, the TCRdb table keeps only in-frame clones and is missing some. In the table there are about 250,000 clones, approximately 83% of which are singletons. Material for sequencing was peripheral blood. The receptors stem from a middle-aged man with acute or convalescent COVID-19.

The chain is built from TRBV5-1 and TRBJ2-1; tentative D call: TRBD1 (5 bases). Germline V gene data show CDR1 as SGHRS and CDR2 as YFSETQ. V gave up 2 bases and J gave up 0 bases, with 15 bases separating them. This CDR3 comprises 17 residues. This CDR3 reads CASSFGAGPSSYNEQFF. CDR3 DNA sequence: TGCGCCAGCAGCTTTGGGGCAGGCCCGAGCTCCTACAATGAGCAGTTCTTC.

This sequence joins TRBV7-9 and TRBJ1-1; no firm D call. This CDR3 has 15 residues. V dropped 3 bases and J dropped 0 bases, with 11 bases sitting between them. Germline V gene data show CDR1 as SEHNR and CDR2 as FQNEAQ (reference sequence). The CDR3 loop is CASSFSGGMNTEAFF. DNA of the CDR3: TGTGCCAGCAGCTTCTCTGGAGGAATGAACACTGAAGCTTTCTTT.

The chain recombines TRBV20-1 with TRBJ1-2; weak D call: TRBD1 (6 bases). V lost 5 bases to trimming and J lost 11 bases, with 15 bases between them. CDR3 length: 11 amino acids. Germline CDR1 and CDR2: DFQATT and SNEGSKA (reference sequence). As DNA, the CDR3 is TGCAGTGCTCCGAGTCACAGGGAGTACACCTTC. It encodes CSAPSHREYTF.

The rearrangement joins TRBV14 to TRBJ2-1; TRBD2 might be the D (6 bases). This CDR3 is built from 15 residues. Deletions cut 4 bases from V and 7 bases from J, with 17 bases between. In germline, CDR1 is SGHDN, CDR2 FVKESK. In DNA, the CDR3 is TGTGCCAGCAGCCCCCGGGACTTCCCTCTGAATGAGCAGTTCTTC. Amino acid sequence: CASSPRDFPLNEQFF.

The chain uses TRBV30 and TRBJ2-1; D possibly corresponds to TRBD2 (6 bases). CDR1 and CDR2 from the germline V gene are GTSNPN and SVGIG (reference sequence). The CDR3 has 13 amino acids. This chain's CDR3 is CATFRGLYNEQFF. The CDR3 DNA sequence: TGTGCTACTTTCCGGGGACTCTACAATGAGCAGTTCTTC.

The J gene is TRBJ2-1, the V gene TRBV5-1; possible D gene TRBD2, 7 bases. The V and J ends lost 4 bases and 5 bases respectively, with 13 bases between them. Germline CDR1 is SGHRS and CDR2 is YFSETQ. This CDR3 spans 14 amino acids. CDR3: CASSRGAPNNEQFF. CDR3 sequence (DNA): TGCGCCAGCAGCCGGGGGGCCCCAAACAATGAGCAGTTCTTC.

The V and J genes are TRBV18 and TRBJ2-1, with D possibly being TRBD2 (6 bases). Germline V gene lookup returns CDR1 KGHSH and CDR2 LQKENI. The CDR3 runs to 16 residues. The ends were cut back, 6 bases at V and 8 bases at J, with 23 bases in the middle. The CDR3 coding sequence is TGTGCCAGCTCCAAGGAGGGAACTGAAGGGCTGGATGAGCAGTTCTTC. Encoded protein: CASSKEGTEGLDEQFF.

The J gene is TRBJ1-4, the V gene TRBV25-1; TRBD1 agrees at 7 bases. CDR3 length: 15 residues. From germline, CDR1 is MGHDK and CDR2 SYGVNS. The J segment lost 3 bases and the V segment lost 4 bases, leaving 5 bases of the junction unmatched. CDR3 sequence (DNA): TGTGCCAGCAGTGCCCCCGGGACAGCTAATGAAAAACTGTTTTTT. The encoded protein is CASSAPGTANEKLFF. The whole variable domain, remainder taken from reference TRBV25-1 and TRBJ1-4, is EADIYQTPRYLVIGTGKKITLECSQTMGHDKMYWYQQDPGMELHLIHYSYGVNSTEKGDLSSESTVSRIRTEHFPLTLESARPSHTSQYLCASSAPGTANEKLFFGSGTQLSVL.

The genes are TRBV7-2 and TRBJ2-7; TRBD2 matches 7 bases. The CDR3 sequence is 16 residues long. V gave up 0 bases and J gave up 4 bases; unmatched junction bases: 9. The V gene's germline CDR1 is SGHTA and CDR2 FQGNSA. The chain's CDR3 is CASSLAPSGDGYEQYF. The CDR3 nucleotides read TGTGCCAGCAGCTTAGCGCCCAGCGGGGACGGGTACGAGCAGTACTTC.

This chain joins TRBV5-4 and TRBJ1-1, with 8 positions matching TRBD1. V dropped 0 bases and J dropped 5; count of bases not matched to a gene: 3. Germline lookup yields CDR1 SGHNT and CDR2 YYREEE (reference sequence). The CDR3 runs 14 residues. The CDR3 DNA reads TGTGCCAGCAGCTTGGGACAGGGGATGACTGAAGCTTTCTTT. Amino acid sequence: CASSLGQGMTEAFF. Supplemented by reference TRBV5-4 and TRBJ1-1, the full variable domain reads ETGVTQSPTHLIKTRGQQVTLRCSSQSGHNTVSWYQQALGQGPQFIFQYYREEENGRGNFPPRFSGLQFPNYSSELNVNALELDDSALYLCASSLGQGMTEAFFGQGTRLTVV.

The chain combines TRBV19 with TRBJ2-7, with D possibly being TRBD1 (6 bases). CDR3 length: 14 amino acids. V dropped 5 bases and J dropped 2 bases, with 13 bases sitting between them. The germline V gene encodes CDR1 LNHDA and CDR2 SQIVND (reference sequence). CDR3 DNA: TGTGCCAGTAGTGCAGGGGACGGGCCCTACGAGCAGTACTTC. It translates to CASSAGDGPYEQYF.

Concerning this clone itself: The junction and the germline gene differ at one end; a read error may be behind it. This CDR3 is CACSFSSRFEQYF. DNA of the CDR3: TGTGCCTGCAGTTTTTCTAGCAGATTCGAGCAGTACTTC. The V call is TRBV27, the J call TRBJ2-7; a weak D match, TRBD2 (5 bases). Germline V CDR1 and CDR2: MNHEY, SMNVEV (reference sequence). This CDR3 has 13 residues.

CDR3 loop: CASSPTRQGQGEQFF. In nucleotides, the CDR3 is TGTGCCAGCAGCCCCACCCGACAGGGTCAGGGTGAGCAGTTCTTC. The chain links TRBV6-2 or TRBV6-3 to TRBJ2-1; 7 nucleotides line up with TRBD1. CDR1 and CDR2 (germline): MNHEY, SVGEGT. With 6 bases clipped from V and 9 bases from J, the junction kept 14 bases outside the gene matches. The CDR3 runs 15 residues.

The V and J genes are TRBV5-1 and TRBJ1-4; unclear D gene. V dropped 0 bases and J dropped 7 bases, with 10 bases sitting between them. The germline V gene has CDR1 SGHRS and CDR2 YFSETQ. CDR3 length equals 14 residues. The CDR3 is CASSLGGSGEKLFF. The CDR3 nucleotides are TGCGCCAGCAGCTTGGGAGGGTCGGGTGAAAAACTGTTTTTT.

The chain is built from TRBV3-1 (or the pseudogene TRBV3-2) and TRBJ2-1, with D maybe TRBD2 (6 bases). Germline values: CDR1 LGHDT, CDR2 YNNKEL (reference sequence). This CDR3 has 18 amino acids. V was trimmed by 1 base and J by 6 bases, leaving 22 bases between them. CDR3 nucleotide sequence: TGTGCCAGCAGCCAAGGGTCTCCGTGGCGGGGCCTCGGCAATGAGCAGTTCTTC. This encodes CASSQGSPWRGLGNEQFF.

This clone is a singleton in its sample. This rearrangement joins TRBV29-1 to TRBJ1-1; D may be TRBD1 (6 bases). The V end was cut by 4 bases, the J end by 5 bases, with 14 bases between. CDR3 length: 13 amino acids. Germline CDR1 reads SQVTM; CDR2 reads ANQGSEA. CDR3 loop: CSVGQAPGTEAFF. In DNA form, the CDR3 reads TGCAGCGTTGGACAGGCCCCGGGTACTGAAGCTTTCTTT.

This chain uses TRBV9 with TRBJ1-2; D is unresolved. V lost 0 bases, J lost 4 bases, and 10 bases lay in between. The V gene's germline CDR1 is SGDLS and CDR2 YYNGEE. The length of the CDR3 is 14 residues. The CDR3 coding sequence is TGTGCCAGCAGCGTAGGACGGGAAGTCTATGGCTACACCTTC. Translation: CASSVGREVYGYTF.

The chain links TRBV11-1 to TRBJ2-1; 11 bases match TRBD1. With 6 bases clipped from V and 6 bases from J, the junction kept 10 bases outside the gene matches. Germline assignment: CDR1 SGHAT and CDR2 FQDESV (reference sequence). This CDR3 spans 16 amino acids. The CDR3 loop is CASSNTPGQGVNEQFF. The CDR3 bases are TGTGCCAGCAGTAATACCCCGGGACAGGGGGTCAATGAGCAGTTCTTC.

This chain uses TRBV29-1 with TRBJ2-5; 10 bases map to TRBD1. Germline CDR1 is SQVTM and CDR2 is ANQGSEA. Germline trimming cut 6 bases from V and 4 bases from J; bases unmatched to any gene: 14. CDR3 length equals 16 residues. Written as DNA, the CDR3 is TGCAGCGTCGGAGGAAAAACGGACAGGGGGATAGAGACCCAGTACTTC. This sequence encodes CSVGGKTDRGIETQYF.

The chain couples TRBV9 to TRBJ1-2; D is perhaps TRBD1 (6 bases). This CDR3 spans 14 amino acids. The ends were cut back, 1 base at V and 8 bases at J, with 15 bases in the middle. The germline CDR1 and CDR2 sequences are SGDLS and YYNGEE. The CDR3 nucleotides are TGTGCCAGCAGCGTATCAGGGGTGGCAGGCGGCTACACCTTC. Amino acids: CASSVSGVAGGYTF.

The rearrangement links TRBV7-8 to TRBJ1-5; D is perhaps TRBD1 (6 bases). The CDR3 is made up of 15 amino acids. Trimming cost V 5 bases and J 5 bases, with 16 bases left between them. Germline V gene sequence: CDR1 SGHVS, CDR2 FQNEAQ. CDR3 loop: CASSLRRTAYQPQHF. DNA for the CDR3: TGTGCCAGCAGCCTTAGGAGGACAGCTTATCAGCCCCAGCATTTT. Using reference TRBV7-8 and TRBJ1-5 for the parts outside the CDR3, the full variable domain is GAGVSQSPRYKVAKRGQDVALRCDPISGHVSLFWYQQALGQGPEFLTYFQNEAQLDKSGLPSDRFFAERPEGSVSTLKIQRTQQEDSAVYLCASSLRRTAYQPQHFGDGTRLSIL.

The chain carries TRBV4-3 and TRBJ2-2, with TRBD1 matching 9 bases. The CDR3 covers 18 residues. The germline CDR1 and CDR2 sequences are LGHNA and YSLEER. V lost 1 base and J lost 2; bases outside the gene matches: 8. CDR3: CASSQALRQGGNTGELFF. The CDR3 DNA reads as TGCGCCAGCAGCCAAGCTCTGCGACAGGGGGGAAACACCGGGGAGCTGTTTTTT.